This is a list of T cell receptor beta chains from one sample in a study of cytomegalovirus exposure and HLA in healthy donors. Sequencing used immunoSEQ multiplex PCR; TCRdb keeps in-frame clones, though not all of them. The sample contains roughly 170,000 clones, 65% to 85% of which appear only once. Sequenced material: PBMCs. All receptors come from a woman between 50 and 59 years old in good health and CMV-seropositive. CDR3s leave out the opening cysteine and the closing phenylalanine or tryptophan. The size entry is marked missing in some rows and otherwise reads once, few, many or a size class.

TRBV30 | - | 12 | AWSVGASGNTIY
TRBV7-9 | few | 12 | ASSFGGRSYGYT
TRBV7-2 | - | 12 | ASSPGGGTDTQY
TRBV27 | - | 15 | ASSFVIPGQVFYEQY
TRBV15 | - | 14 | ATSRVGTLPTDTQY
TRBV10-1 | - | 8 | ARVGQGAF
TRBV5-5 | - | 11 | ASGGTGNQPQH
TRBV18 | - | 14 | ASSPRSFLSNQPQH
TRBV6-5 | once | 14 | ASSYRASGYLYEQY
TRBV11-3 | - | 11 | ASSPPGAQTQY
TRBV28 | - | 15 | ASSASGATGGTGELF
TRBV10-3 | few | 12 | AISEVQGMGGYT
TRBV9 | - | 14 | ASSQNQGDDGNTIH
TRBV6-6 | - | 13 | ASISELSGGYGYT